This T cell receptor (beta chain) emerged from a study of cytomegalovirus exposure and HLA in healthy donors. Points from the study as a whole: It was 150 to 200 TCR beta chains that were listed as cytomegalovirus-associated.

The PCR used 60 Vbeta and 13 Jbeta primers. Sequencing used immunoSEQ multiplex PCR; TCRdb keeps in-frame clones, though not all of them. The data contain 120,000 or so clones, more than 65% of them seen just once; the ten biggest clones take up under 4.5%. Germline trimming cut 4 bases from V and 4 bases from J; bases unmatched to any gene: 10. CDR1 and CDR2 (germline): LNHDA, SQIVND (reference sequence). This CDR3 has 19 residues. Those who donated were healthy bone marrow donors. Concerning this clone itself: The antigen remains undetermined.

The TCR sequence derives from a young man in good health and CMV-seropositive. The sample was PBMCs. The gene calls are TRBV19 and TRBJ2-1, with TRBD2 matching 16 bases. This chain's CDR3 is CASSRTGLAGGSSYNEQFF. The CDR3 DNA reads TGTGCCAGTAGTAGGACGGGACTAGCGGGGGGGTCTAGTTACAATGAGCAGTTCTTC.